The present T cell receptor (beta chain) was sequenced within a study of CD8+CD57+ T cells in acquired aplastic anemia. General study results and limits: Patients and controls had in common 25 to 35 CD8+ CDR3 sequences.

This CDR3 is 16 amino acids long. CDR1 SEHNR and CDR2 FQNEAQ come from the germline V gene (reference sequence). Trimming took 6 bases from V and 5 from J, leaving 20 bases between them. Patients who underwent sequencing had shown CD8+CD57+ cell expansion by flow cytometry. Among the patients, none had received any therapy at the time of blood sampling. TCR beta VDJ and CDR3 were profiled, and genomic DNA was the template. TCRdb itself ran the reads through MiXCR, one entry per CDR3 protein. The table includes over 150,000 distinct CDR3 sequences, roughly three fifths detected once. On this clonotype itself: The antigen remains unidentified.

The clonotype was recovered from a human donor with aplastic anemia. The chain employs TRBV7-9 and TRBJ2-1; tentative D call: TRBD2 (7 bases). Sequencing used sorted CD4+, CD8+, or CD8+CD57+ T cells (not recorded which) from PBMCs. The CDR3 DNA follows: TGTGCCAGCAGTGGGGGCTTGAGCGGGATTGACAATGAGCAGTTCTTC. Translated, it gives CASSGGLSGIDNEQFF.